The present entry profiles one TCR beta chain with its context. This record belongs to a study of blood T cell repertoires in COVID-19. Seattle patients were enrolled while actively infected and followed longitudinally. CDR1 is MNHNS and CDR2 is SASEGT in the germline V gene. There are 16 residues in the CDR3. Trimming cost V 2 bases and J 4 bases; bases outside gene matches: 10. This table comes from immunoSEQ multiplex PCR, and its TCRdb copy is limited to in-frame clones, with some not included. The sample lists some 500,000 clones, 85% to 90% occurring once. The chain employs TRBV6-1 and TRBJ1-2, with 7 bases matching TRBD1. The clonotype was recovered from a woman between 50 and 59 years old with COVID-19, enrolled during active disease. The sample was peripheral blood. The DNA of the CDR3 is TGTGCCAGCAGTGAACTTGGGACAGCTAACGTCTATGGCTACACCTTC. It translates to CASSELGTANVYGYTF.